Detailed here is one T cell receptor (beta chain). Its matching antigen is unknown. The data derive from a study of T cell responses to AZD1222 COVID-19 vaccine. Regarding the study as a whole: At baseline, just a handful of AZD1222 recipients tested seropositive. Vaccine-related CD4 TCRs covered spike, predominating at 160-218 and 743-854. Clonal diversity may have been underestimated in mostly white British donors. Spike-specific TCR depth and breadth grew after two AZD1222 doses.

Assay: immunoSEQ multiplex PCR; the TCRdb copy retains only in-frame clones and omits some. There are about 82,000 clones in the sample; roughly 84% occur only once, and roughly 18% lies in the top ten. Sample: peripheral blood, taken 28 days after the second AZD1222 dose. The clonotype originates from an adult who received the AZD1222 COVID-19 vaccine.

DNA of the CDR3: TGTGCCAGCAGCTTAATAGGACGGCCCATTGATGAGCAGTTCTTC. Amino acid sequence: CASSLIGRPIDEQFF. V gene TRBV11-1 combines with J gene TRBJ2-1; D remains unclear. Trimming stripped 2 bases from V and 8 bases from J, with 16 bases between. Germline assignment: CDR1 SGHAT and CDR2 FQDESV (reference sequence). The CDR3 length is 15 residues.